A single sample is the source of the 19 T cell receptor beta chains below, sequenced in a study of T cells after yellow fever vaccination. TCRdb ran MiXCR on the 5' RACE reads and lists one entry per CDR3 protein. Of fewer than 350,000 distinct CDR3 sequences in the sample, 3.5% to 4.5% are singletons; the top ten hold roughly 19%. The sequenced sample was PBMCs, obtained 15 days after the yellow fever booster vaccination. The receptors were gathered from a man between 18 and 35 years old who received the YFV17D yellow fever vaccine.

This clonotype has just a few counts. The V and J genes are TRBV18 and TRBJ2-5; D perhaps matches TRBD1 (5 bases). CDR1 is KGHSH, CDR2 LQKENI, per germline. This CDR3 region has 14 residues. V lost 1 base and J 5 bases, leaving 11 bases between the germline ends. CDR3 residues: CASSPRRAEETQYF. For the CDR3, the DNA is TGTGCCAGCTCACCACGCAGGGCGGAGGAGACCCAGTACTTC. The full variable domain, rest sourced from reference TRBV18 and TRBJ2-5, is NAGVMQNPRHLVRRRGQEARLRCSPMKGHSHVYWYRQLPEEGLKFMVYLQKENIIDESGMPKERFSAEFPKEGPSILRIQQVVRGDSAAYFCASSPRRAEETQYFGPGTRLLVL.

This clonotype was recorded at least ten times. The chain carries TRBV5-1 and TRBJ2-5; no reliable D call. Germline CDR1 and CDR2: SGHRS and YFSETQ. The CDR3 is 12 amino acids. Trimming removed 2 bases at V and 4 bases at J, with 6 bases between. The CDR3 bases are TGCGCCAGCAGCTTTGGGGTAGAGACCCAGTACTTC. It encodes CASSFGVETQYF.

There are many counts of this clonotype. The rearrangement joins TRBV20-1 to TRBJ2-3, with 7 bases that match TRBD1. Germline loops: CDR1 DFQATT, CDR2 SNEGSKA (reference sequence). The CDR3 extends over 15 amino acids. The trim removed 6 bases at V and 0 bases at J, leaving 9 bases unmatched. In DNA, the CDR3 is TGCAGTGCAGGGACAGTTTTACTAAGCACAGATACGCAGTATTTT. It is translated as CSAGTVLLSTDTQYF.

The chain joins TRBV5-5 to TRBJ2-7, with D hard to call. This CDR3 spans 15 amino acids. Germline CDR1 reads SGHKS; CDR2 reads YYEKEE (reference sequence). Trimming pared 4 bases from V and 1 base from J, leaving 15 bases between. The CDR3 DNA reads TGTGCCAGCAGCCGGACCCCCCACCCATCCTACGAGCAGTACGTC. This gives the protein CASSRTPHPSYEQYV.

This chain connects TRBV5-1 to TRBJ1-2, with 7 bases fitting TRBD1. CDR1 is SGHRS, CDR2 YFSETQ, per germline. The CDR3 is made up of 14 amino acids. The trim removed 8 bases at V and 4 bases at J, leaving 11 bases unmatched. The CDR3 DNA reads as TGCGCCAGTGCGACCGGACAGGAGCCCTATGGCTACACCTTC. Protein: CASATGQEPYGYTF.

In this sample, this clonotype turned up many times. The rearrangement joins TRBV7-2 to TRBJ1-2; TRBD1 is a possible D gene (5 bases). V lost 2 bases and J lost 1, with 11 bases in between. Germline V gene sequence: CDR1 SGHTA, CDR2 FQGNSA. The CDR3 is 15 residues long. The CDR3 DNA reads TGTGCCAGCAGCTTAACGGGACTGGATAACTATGGCTACACCTTC. Amino acid sequence: CASSLTGLDNYGYTF.

There are many counts of this clonotype. DNA of the CDR3: TGTGCCAGCACCAGAGGACTAGCAGGAGATACGCAGTATTTT. It codes for CASTRGLAGDTQYF. The V call is TRBV6-1, the J call TRBJ2-3, with 8 bases aligning to TRBD2. With 7 bases clipped from V and 5 bases from J, the junction kept 8 bases outside the gene matches. The germline V gene encodes CDR1 MNHNS and CDR2 SASEGT. The CDR3 has 14 amino acids.

The rearrangement joins TRBV4-1 to TRBJ1-3, with 7 bases matching TRBD1. J lost 3 bases, V lost 4 bases, and 3 bases had no gene match. This CDR3 region has 14 residues. Germline CDR1 reads MGHRA; CDR2 reads YSYEKL. CDR3 sequence reads: CASSPRDSGNTIYF. The CDR3, as DNA: TGCGCCAGCAGCCCCCGGGACAGTGGAAACACCATATATTTT.

This clonotype was recorded at least ten times. V is TRBV7-2 and J is TRBJ1-5; maybe TRBD1 (5 bases). Trimming removed 8 bases from V and 5 bases from J, with 16 bases in between. There are 14 residues in the CDR3. CDR1 and CDR2 from the germline V gene are SGHTA and FQGNSA. In nucleotides, the CDR3 is TGTGCCAGCGCCCCCCAGGGAACCCATCAGCCCCAGCATTTT. This encodes CASAPQGTHQPQHF.

This clonotype was seen at least ten times. The chain has TRBV5-1 and TRBJ2-5; the D is unclear. The CDR3 runs to 15 residues. V was shortened by 0 bases and J by 1 base, with 10 bases between the two germline ends. In germline, CDR1 is SGHRS, CDR2 YFSETQ. As DNA, the CDR3 is TGCGCCAGCAGCTTGGCGTTTGCAGTCCAAGAGACCCAGTACTTC. This sequence encodes CASSLAFAVQETQYF.

A remark on this clonotype: This may come from a read error, since a much larger clone is one base off. The rearrangement links TRBV12-3 or TRBV12-4 to TRBJ1-4; a possible D gene is TRBD1 (6 bases). The CDR3 length is 14 residues. The chain's CDR3 is CASSLADRIEKLYF. The CDR3 bases are TGTGCCAGCAGTTTAGCGGACAGAATTGAAAAACTGTATTTT.

The chain is built from TRBV6-2 or TRBV6-3 and TRBJ2-5; the D gene could be TRBD1 or TRBD2 (5 bases each). Trimming pared 3 bases from V and 2 bases from J, leaving 10 bases between. CDR1 MNHEY and CDR2 SVGEGT come from the germline V gene. The CDR3 totals 14 residues. CDR3: CASSYGWGQETQYF. The CDR3 DNA follows: TGTGCCAGCAGTTATGGATGGGGGCAAGAGACCCAGTACTTC.

There are many counts of this clonotype. CDR3 DNA sequence: TGTGCCAGCAGTTTAGAAGGGGGGGGGCCCCAGCATTTT. Translated, it gives CASSLEGGGPQHF. V and J are TRBV12-3 or TRBV12-4 and TRBJ1-5; maybe TRBD1 (6 bases). CDR3 size: 13 residues. V gave up 1 base and J gave up 9 bases, with 10 bases separating them.

This clonotype was picked up many times. The chain joins TRBV5-4 to TRBJ2-4, with 7 positions matching TRBD1. Per the germline V gene, CDR1 is SGHNT and CDR2 is YYREEE (reference sequence). The CDR3 loop spans 15 amino acids. With 4 bases clipped from V and 0 bases from J, the junction kept 4 bases outside the gene matches. The CDR3 DNA reads TGTGCCAGCAGCCGACAGGGCTTAGCCAAAAACATTCAGTACTTC. It encodes CASSRQGLAKNIQYF.

The sample holds many counts of this clonotype. The chain employs TRBV29-1 and TRBJ2-3; 10 nucleotides align to TRBD2. The CDR3 length is 14 residues. V shed 6 bases, J shed 4 bases, and the junction held 7 bases outside the gene matches. Germline assignment: CDR1 SQVTM and CDR2 ANQGSEA. CDR3 sequence reads: CSVSQRGGSDTQYF. CDR3 DNA sequence: TGCAGCGTCTCACAGCGGGGGGGATCAGATACGCAGTATTTT.

This clonotype was seen ten or more times. The gene calls are TRBV29-1 and TRBJ2-7; D is uncertain. Germline lookup yields CDR1 SQVTM and CDR2 ANQGSEA. The length of the CDR3 is 11 residues. V lost 7 bases and J lost 6, with 13 bases in between. Here the CDR3 reads CSGNLLGEQYF. The CDR3 DNA reads TGCAGCGGCAACCTCCTGGGCGAGCAGTACTTC.

There are a few counts of this clonotype. The chain employs TRBV28 and TRBJ2-6, with D hard to call. CDR3 length: 15 residues. Germline values: CDR1 MDHEN, CDR2 SYDVKM. V shed 2 bases and J shed 0 bases, with 5 bases lying between them. In nucleotides, the CDR3 is TGTGCCAGCAGTTTACTTAGCTCTGGGGCCAACGTCCTGACTTTC. Its protein is CASSLLSSGANVLTF.

This clonotype has at least ten counts. The genes are TRBV20-1 and TRBJ2-5; 7 nucleotides align to TRBD1. The CDR3 extends over 14 amino acids. The germline V gene encodes CDR1 DFQATT and CDR2 SNEGSKA (reference sequence). J was trimmed by 1 base and V by 3 bases; bases with no gene match: 5. CDR3 amino acids: CSASTRDSQETQYF. DNA for the CDR3: TGCAGTGCTAGTACCCGGGACAGCCAAGAGACCCAGTACTTC.

This clonotype was detected many times. This chain uses TRBV18 with TRBJ2-2; possibly TRBD1 for D (6 bases). CDR1 is KGHSH, CDR2 LQKENI, per germline. This CDR3 has 15 amino acids. Between the trimmed V and J ends, which lost 2 bases and 3 bases, there was a span of 10 bases. CDR3 sequence: CASSPVRGDTGELFF. The CDR3 DNA reads as TGTGCCAGCTCACCAGTCAGGGGTGACACCGGGGAGCTGTTTTTT.